One and the same sample provided the 31 T cell receptor beta chains below, sequenced in a study of shared clonotypes between healthy human individuals. CD8 cells regarded as naive lacked CD45RO, were positively chosen for CCR7, and omitted terminally differentiated effector memory CD45RA+ cells. Generated by immunoSEQ multiplex PCR, the TCRdb table keeps only in-frame clones and is missing some. The sample yields about 2 million clones, about 95% seen once. The specimen was naive CD8+ T cells sorted from blood. These receptors originate from a man aged 18 to 30 in good health.

Concerning this clone: The same CDR3 is also encoded by other DNA sequences in this sample. The CDR3 region has the DNA TGTGCCAGCAGCTTAGTAGGCAGCCAAGAGACCCAGTACTTC. As protein: CASSLVGSQETQYF. The chain employs TRBV7-9 and TRBJ2-5, with D unclear. Trimming removed 1 base at V and 1 base at J, with 7 bases between. CDR3 length: 14 amino acids. Per the germline V gene, CDR1 is SEHNR and CDR2 is FQNEAQ (reference sequence).

The chain joins TRBV14 to TRBJ2-7; D possibly corresponds to TRBD1 (6 bases). This CDR3 is 14 amino acids long. Trimming shortened V by 3 bases and J by 5 bases, and 14 bases separated the two germline ends. Germline loops: CDR1 SGHDN, CDR2 FVKESK. CDR3 in DNA: TGTGCCAGCAGCCATTACCGGGACAACGACGAGCAGTACTTC. Its translation is CASSHYRDNDEQYF. The whole variable domain, filled in from reference TRBV14 and TRBJ2-7, reads EAGVTQFPSHSVIEKGQTVTLRCDPISGHDNLYWYRRVMGKEIKFLLHFVKESKQDESGMPNNRFLAERTGGTYSTLKVQPAELEDSGVYFCASSHYRDNDEQYFGPGTRLTVT.

The chain joins TRBV13 to TRBJ2-3; 8 bases are shared with TRBD2. This CDR3 spans 16 amino acids. From germline, CDR1 is PRHDT and CDR2 FYEKMQ (reference sequence). V was pared by 4 bases and J by 1 base, with 7 bases of the junction left unmatched. CDR3: CASSSWRGAGTDTQYF. DNA for the CDR3: TGTGCCAGCAGCTCCTGGCGGGGGGCGGGCACAGATACGCAGTATTTT. The full variable domain, rest sourced from reference TRBV13 and TRBJ2-3, is AAGVIQSPRHLIKEKRETATLKCYPIPRHDTVYWYQQGPGQDPQFLISFYEKMQSDKGSIPDRFSAQQFSDYHSELNMSSLELGDSALYFCASSSWRGAGTDTQYFGPGTRLTVL.

The chain recombines TRBV10-3 with TRBJ2-7, with 10 bases that match TRBD1. This CDR3 has 14 amino acids. Germline CDR1 reads ENHRY; CDR2 reads SYGVKD. Trimming cost V 10 bases and J 4 bases; bases outside gene matches: 10. CDR3 region: CASVRDRGLYEQYF. For the CDR3, the DNA is TGTGCCAGTGTCCGGGACAGGGGCTTATACGAGCAGTACTTC.

The chain couples TRBV27 to TRBJ1-2; 8 nucleotides align to TRBD1. This CDR3 has 15 residues. V lost 2 bases, J lost 0 bases, and 2 bases stayed unmatched. The germline gives CDR1 MNHEY, CDR2 SMNVEV (reference sequence). The CDR3 nucleotides read TGTGCCAGCAGTTTAGGACAGGGACCTAACTATGGCTACACCTTC. Protein product: CASSLGQGPNYGYTF.

The chain couples TRBV19 to TRBJ1-4; unclear D gene. Trimming removed 10 bases from V and 2 bases from J, with 20 bases in between. The CDR3 length is 16 residues. Germline assignment: CDR1 LNHDA and CDR2 SQIVND (reference sequence). The CDR3 DNA sequence: TGTGCCACCCGTGACTACGGGTACGGCACTAATGAAAAACTGTTTTTT. This translates into CATRDYGYGTNEKLFF.

The genes are TRBV9 and TRBJ2-2, with 13 bases lining up with TRBD2. CDR1 is SGDLS and CDR2 is YYNGEE in the germline V gene. This CDR3 has 16 amino acids. Trimming took 0 bases from V and 7 from J; bases not matched to a gene: 3. The CDR3 DNA reads TGTGCCAGCAGCGTAGAGGGACTAGCGGGGCGCGGGGAGCTGTTTTTT. Translated, it gives CASSVEGLAGRGELFF.

The rearrangement joins TRBV5-6 to TRBJ2-5; 7 bases fit TRBD1. The V gene's germline CDR1 is SGHDT and CDR2 YYEEEE. V lost 3 bases, J lost 3 bases, and 11 bases stayed unmatched. This CDR3 region has 16 residues. The CDR3 protein is CASSWDPTGIKETQYF. CDR3 nucleotides: TGTGCCAGCAGCTGGGACCCGACAGGGATAAAAGAGACCCAGTACTTC.

The chain joins TRBV27 to TRBJ2-1; maybe TRBD2 (6 bases). Germline CDR1 reads MNHEY; CDR2 reads SMNVEV (reference sequence). CDR3 length: 15 amino acids. Between the trimmed V and J ends, which lost 3 bases and 7 bases, there was a span of 16 bases. The CDR3, as DNA: TGTGCCAGCAGTTTTTCTAGCGAGGGCCTAAATGAGCAGTTCTTC. It yields the protein CASSFSSEGLNEQFF.

The chain recombines TRBV5-6 with TRBJ2-3; D is possibly TRBD1 or TRBD2 (5 bases each). V was clipped by 4 bases and J by 3 bases, with 9 bases between them. Looked up from germline, CDR1 is SGHDT and CDR2 is YYEEEE. The CDR3 runs to 13 residues. CDR3 bases: TGTGCCAGCAGCCCGGGACCGACAGATACGCAGTATTTT. Amino acids: CASSPGPTDTQYF.

The rearrangement uses TRBV6-6 and TRBJ1-1; D may be TRBD1 (6 bases). The CDR3 is made up of 12 amino acids. CDR1 is MNHNY, CDR2 SVGAGI, per germline (reference sequence). V was clipped by 4 bases and J by 3 bases, with 6 bases between them. CDR3 nucleotide sequence: TGTGCCAGCAGTTCAGGGGACACTGAAGCTTTCTTT. It translates to CASSSGDTEAFF.

This chain links TRBV28 with TRBJ1-4; 9 bases are a match to TRBD1. This CDR3 is built from 15 residues. Germline V gene lookup returns CDR1 MDHEN and CDR2 SYDVKM. The trim removed 7 bases at V and 5 bases at J, leaving 8 bases unmatched. The CDR3 loop is CASTPTGGSNEKLFF. The CDR3 DNA reads as TGTGCCAGCACCCCGACAGGGGGGTCCAATGAAAAACTGTTTTTT.

This clone was counted only a few times. Written as DNA, the CDR3 is TGCAGCGTTGTGTGGGACAGGGTCACTGAAGCTTTCTTT. Protein sequence: CSVVWDRVTEAFF. V is TRBV29-1 and J is TRBJ1-1, with TRBD1 identical over 9 bases. V gave up 4 bases and J gave up 4 bases; unmatched junction bases: 4. The germline CDR1 and CDR2 sequences are SQVTM and ANQGSEA. The CDR3 has 13 amino acids.

V and J are TRBV9 and TRBJ1-1, with D tentatively TRBD1 (5 bases). V gave up 3 bases and J gave up 4 bases, with 16 bases separating them. The CDR3 is made up of 15 amino acids. Germline V CDR1 and CDR2: SGDLS, YYNGEE. The CDR3 coding sequence is TGTGCCAGCAGCGCACCCTTGGGGCCGGGCACTGAAGCTTTCTTT. It is translated as CASSAPLGPGTEAFF.

The chain is built from TRBV28 and TRBJ2-7; 13 bases are shared with TRBD2. This CDR3 spans 17 amino acids. In germline, CDR1 is MDHEN, CDR2 SYDVKM. J gave up 4 bases and V 2 bases, and 8 bases lay outside the gene matches. The CDR3 DNA reads as TGTGCCAGCAGTTTACCTTACGGACTAGCGGGGGTATACGAGCAGTACTTC. Encoded protein: CASSLPYGLAGVYEQYF.

The chain has TRBV19 and TRBJ2-7, with 9 bases matching TRBD2. Looked up from germline, CDR1 is LNHDA and CDR2 is SQIVND (reference sequence). This CDR3 comprises 14 residues. With 8 bases clipped from V and 5 bases from J, the junction kept 10 bases outside the gene matches. CDR3 residues: CASAPGLASHEQYF. CDR3 nucleotides: TGTGCCAGTGCTCCGGGACTAGCAAGTCACGAGCAGTACTTC. The variable domain in full, completed from reference TRBV19 and TRBJ2-7, reads DGGITQSPKYLFRKEGQNVTLSCEQNLNHDAMYWYRQDPGQGLRLIYYSQIVNDFQKGDIAEGYSVSREKKESFPLTVTSAQKNPTAFYLCASAPGLASHEQYFGPGTRLTVT.

Remarks on this clone: The identical CDR3 is also encoded by other nucleotide sequences in the sample. The chain employs TRBV5-1 and TRBJ2-7; 9 bases fit TRBD1. Germline V gene data show CDR1 as SGHRS and CDR2 as YFSETQ. Trimming took 5 bases from V and 4 from J; bases not matched to a gene: 1. The CDR3 is 12 amino acids. CDR3 in amino acids: CASRGQGYEQYF. As DNA, the CDR3 is TGCGCCAGCAGGGGACAGGGTTACGAGCAGTACTTC. Supplemented by reference TRBV5-1 and TRBJ2-7, the full variable domain reads KAGVTQTPRYLIKTRGQQVTLSCSPISGHRSVSWYQQTPGQGLQFLFEYFSETQRNKGNFPGRFSGRQFSNSRSEMNVSTLELGDSALYLCASRGQGYEQYFGPGTRLTVT.

This chain joins TRBV4-1 and TRBJ2-2; 12 positions match TRBD2. The CDR3 contains 16 residues. The ends lost 2 bases at V and 7 bases at J; junction bases unmatched: 5. CDR1 is MGHRA, CDR2 YSYEKL, per germline. The CDR3 coding sequence is TGCGCCAGCAGCCAACTAGCGGGGGGGCCGTTCGGGGAGCTGTTTTTT. This codes for CASSQLAGGPFGELFF.

V is TRBV6-6 and J is TRBJ2-7; no firm D call. The CDR3 consists of 14 residues. The V gene lost 2 bases and the J gene lost 7 bases, with 15 bases spanning the gap. CDR1 is MNHNY and CDR2 is SVGAGI in the germline V gene (reference sequence). This CDR3 is CASSYGEDPREQYF. The DNA for the CDR3 is TGTGCCAGCAGTTACGGCGAGGACCCTCGAGAGCAGTACTTC.

The rearrangement joins TRBV29-1 to TRBJ1-2, with 8 bases lining up with TRBD1. Per germline, CDR1 SQVTM and CDR2 ANQGSEA. Trimming cost V 6 bases and J 4 bases; bases outside gene matches: 7. The CDR3 loop spans 13 amino acids. The CDR3 is CSVQGEGFYGYTF. The CDR3 nucleotides are TGCAGCGTACAGGGGGAAGGGTTCTATGGCTACACCTTC.

As concerns this clone: Other DNA variants within this sample encode the same CDR3. The rearrangement uses TRBV27 and TRBJ1-2; TRBD1 matches at 10 bases. Germline CDR1 MNHEY, CDR2 SMNVEV (reference sequence). With V trimmed by 3 bases and J by 2 bases, 0 bases remained unmatched. The CDR3 has 14 residues. The chain's CDR3 is CASSLTGGNYGYTF. The DNA of the CDR3 is TGTGCCAGCAGTTTGACAGGGGGCAACTATGGCTACACCTTC.

This clone was detected once. This chain joins TRBV19 and TRBJ1-1; weak D call: TRBD1 (5 bases). Trimming stripped 3 bases from V and 7 bases from J, with 6 bases between. Germline-derived CDR1 and CDR2 are LNHDA and SQIVND (reference sequence). The CDR3 is 11 residues long. CDR3 sequence: CASSMGGEAFF. CDR3 nucleotides: TGTGCCAGTAGTATGGGGGGTGAAGCTTTCTTT.

A single count supports this clone. Additional DNA sequences in this sample encode the identical CDR3. The V and J genes are TRBV4-3 and TRBJ2-1; no reliable D call. V dropped 0 bases and J dropped 1 base, with 7 bases sitting between them. CDR1 LGHNA and CDR2 YSLEER come from the germline V gene. This CDR3 is built from 15 residues. DNA of the CDR3: TGCGCCAGCAGCCAAGATTCGTCGTCCTACAATGAGCAGTTCTTC. Translating it yields CASSQDSSSYNEQFF.

The V and J genes are TRBV11-2 and TRBJ2-7; 10 bases line up with TRBD1. Trimming removed 3 bases from V and 3 bases from J; junction bases left unmatched: 5. The CDR3 has 15 residues. In germline, CDR1 is SGHAT, CDR2 FQNNGV. In DNA form, the CDR3 reads TGTGCCAGCAGCTTCGGGACAGGGGAGTTCTACGAGCAGTACTTC. This gives the protein CASSFGTGEFYEQYF.

The chain combines TRBV13 with TRBJ1-2, with TRBD1 as a possible D gene (6 bases). Trimming removed 5 bases from V and 3 bases from J, with 13 bases in between. The CDR3 covers 14 residues. The germline gives CDR1 PRHDT, CDR2 FYEKMQ (reference sequence). CDR3 residues: CASSTDRSHYGYTF. In DNA form, the CDR3 reads TGTGCCAGCAGCACCGACAGGTCCCACTATGGCTACACCTTC.

This chain connects TRBV15 to TRBJ2-1; 11 nucleotides agree with TRBD2. In germline, CDR1 is LNHNV, CDR2 YYDKDF (reference sequence). The V and J ends lost 0 bases and 9 bases, in that order; junction bases with no gene match: 7. The CDR3 extends over 16 amino acids. The CDR3: CATSRDIAGGPSEQFF. Written as DNA, the CDR3 is TGTGCCACCAGCAGAGATATAGCGGGAGGGCCTAGTGAGCAGTTCTTC. The complete variable domain, with remaining parts taken from reference TRBV15 and TRBJ2-1, reads DAMVIQNPRYQVTQFGKPVTLSCSQTLNHNVMYWYQQKSSQAPKLLFHYYDKDFNNEADTPDNFQSRRPNTSFCFLDIRSPGLGDTAMYLCATSRDIAGGPSEQFFGPGTRLTVL.

The genes are TRBV5-1 and TRBJ1-2, with 8 bases matching TRBD1. V was clipped by 6 bases and J by 6 bases; unmatched bases: 16. CDR1 and CDR2 (germline): SGHRS, YFSETQ. The CDR3 is 16 residues long. In nucleotides, the CDR3 is TGCGCCAGCACCCCTGGGACAGGACAGGGACGGCATGGCTACACCTTC. Its translation is CASTPGTGQGRHGYTF.

The chain has TRBV9 and TRBJ2-5, with 7 bases identical to TRBD1. Germline CDR1 is SGDLS and CDR2 is YYNGEE. J was trimmed by 5 bases and V by 1 base; bases with no gene match: 8. The CDR3 loop spans 15 amino acids. The CDR3 bases are TGTGCCAGCAGCGTATGGGACAGCTCTGGGGAGACCCAGTACTTC. This gives the protein CASSVWDSSGETQYF.

This chain joins TRBV5-6 and TRBJ2-3, with 11 nucleotides matching TRBD2. This CDR3 spans 16 amino acids. The V segment lost 3 bases and the J segment 4 bases; nucleotides outside the gene matches: 7. Germline V gives CDR1 SGHDT, CDR2 YYEEEE. CDR3 residues: CASSWATSGVSDTQYF. Written as DNA, the CDR3 is TGTGCCAGCAGCTGGGCGACTAGCGGGGTCTCAGATACGCAGTATTTT.

The chain links TRBV7-2 to TRBJ1-5; D possibly corresponds to TRBD1 (5 bases). The germline V and J ends were trimmed by 0 bases and 0 bases, with 12 bases remaining between them. CDR1 is SGHTA, CDR2 FQGNSA, per germline. The CDR3 runs 17 residues. Here the CDR3 reads CASSLAMGGYSNQPQHF. The CDR3 nucleotides are TGTGCCAGCAGCTTAGCGATGGGGGGGTATAGCAATCAGCCCCAGCATTTT. Together with reference TRBV7-2 and TRBJ1-5, the CDR3 gives the full variable domain: GAGVSQSPSNKVTEKGKDVELRCDPISGHTALYWYRQSLGQGLEFLIYFQGNSAPDKSGLPSDRFSAERTGGSVSTLTIQRTQQEDSAVYLCASSLAMGGYSNQPQHFGDGTRLSIL.

The V gene is TRBV6-1, the J gene TRBJ2-2, with D unresolved. The CDR3 extends over 13 amino acids. Trimming shortened V by 7 bases and J by 6 bases, and 12 bases separated the two germline ends. Per the germline V gene, CDR1 is MNHNS and CDR2 is SASEGT. The CDR3, as DNA: TGTGCCAGCACCTCCAGTACGGCCGGGGAGCTGTTTTTT. Translating it yields CASTSSTAGELFF.